The 26 T cell receptor beta chains reported below all come from one sample, sequenced in a study of cytomegalovirus exposure and HLA in healthy donors. The PCR used 60 Vbeta and 13 Jbeta primers. Method: immunoSEQ multiplex PCR; TCRdb's copy keeps in-frame clones and lacks some. The sample includes 150,000 or so clones, around 84% of them seen just once. Sequencing was carried out using PBMCs. These receptors were obtained from a man aged 35-49 years in good health and CMV-seropositive.

The chain joins TRBV15 to TRBJ2-6; D is unresolved. The V gene lost 1 base and the J gene lost 0 bases, with 4 bases spanning the gap. The CDR3 extends over 15 amino acids. Looked up from germline, CDR1 is LNHNV and CDR2 is YYDKDF (reference sequence). CDR3: CATSRGSSGANVLTF. The CDR3 region has the DNA TGTGCCACCAGCAGAGGGAGCTCTGGGGCCAACGTCCTGACTTTC.

The chain recombines TRBV27 with TRBJ1-5; D is ambiguous. This CDR3 is 14 amino acids long. Deletions cut 2 bases from V and 4 bases from J, with 9 bases between. Germline CDR1 and CDR2: MNHEY and SMNVEV (reference sequence). CDR3 DNA: TGTGCCAGCAGTTTAGGAGGGTTTAATCAGCCCCAGCATTTT. This encodes CASSLGGFNQPQHF.

The CDR3, as DNA: TGTGCCAGCAGCCAAACTCCCCGGGACTCCCCATACGAGCAGTACTTC. This encodes CASSQTPRDSPYEQYF. The rearrangement links TRBV4-2 to TRBJ2-7; D possibly corresponds to TRBD2 (6 bases). The CDR3 runs 16 residues. Germline CDR1 reads LGHNA; CDR2 reads YNFKEQ. V lost 2 bases and J 4 bases, leaving 18 bases between the germline ends.

There are a few counts of this clone. The junction differs from germline at one of its ends, possibly a read error. The genes are TRBV7-9 and TRBJ1-1; D gene ambiguous. Looked up from germline, CDR1 is SEHNR and CDR2 is FQNEAQ (reference sequence). The CDR3 contains 13 residues. CDR3 residues: CSSSLVTNTEAFF. CDR3 DNA sequence: TGTTCCAGCAGCTTAGTTACTAACACTGAAGCTTTCTTT.

The chain is built from TRBV5-1 and TRBJ2-7, with 8 nucleotides matching TRBD1. Germline V gene sequence: CDR1 SGHRS, CDR2 YFSETQ. Trimming removed 4 bases from V and 4 bases from J; junction bases left unmatched: 10. The CDR3 loop spans 15 amino acids. The CDR3: CASSATGVQGYEQYF. The CDR3 DNA follows: TGCGCCAGCAGCGCGACAGGGGTCCAGGGTTACGAGCAGTACTTC. Together with reference TRBV5-1 and TRBJ2-7, the CDR3 gives the full variable domain: KAGVTQTPRYLIKTRGQQVTLSCSPISGHRSVSWYQQTPGQGLQFLFEYFSETQRNKGNFPGRFSGRQFSNSRSEMNVSTLELGDSALYLCASSATGVQGYEQYFGPGTRLTVT.

The chain has TRBV6-6 and TRBJ1-1, with D perhaps TRBD1 (5 bases). V lost 4 bases and J 6 bases, leaving 18 bases between the germline ends. The CDR3 contains 15 residues. From germline, CDR1 is MNHNY and CDR2 SVGAGI (reference sequence). The CDR3 nucleotides read TGTGCCAGCAGTTCCCCCACAGATCAGGGCGCTGAAGCTTTCTTT. Protein sequence: CASSSPTDQGAEAFF.

The table lists this clone with a few counts. The CDR3: CASSPSSAANTGELFF. CDR3 DNA: TGCGCCAGCAGCCCCTCTAGCGCCGCGAACACCGGGGAGCTGTTTTTT. V usage is TRBV5-1 and J usage is TRBJ2-2; TRBD2 might be the D (6 bases). The V gene lost 4 bases and the J gene lost 0 bases, with 13 bases spanning the gap. The CDR3 contains 16 residues. In germline, CDR1 is SGHRS, CDR2 YFSETQ.

CDR3: CASSFTGVNTEAFF. In DNA, the CDR3 is TGTGCCAGCAGCTTCACAGGGGTGAACACTGAAGCTTTCTTT. This chain links TRBV7-2 with TRBJ1-1; 7 nucleotides match TRBD1. Trimming cost V 3 bases and J 0 bases; bases outside gene matches: 1. From germline, CDR1 is SGHTA and CDR2 FQGNSA. The CDR3 spans 14 residues.

The chain combines TRBV2 with TRBJ2-6; 8 bases map to TRBD1. The CDR3 has 15 residues. Unmatched junction bases numbered 4, after V lost 5 bases and J lost 4 bases. Germline loops: CDR1 SNHLY, CDR2 FYNNEI. The CDR3 nucleotides are TGTGCCAGCAGTTCGGACAGGGTCGGGGCCAACGTCCTGACTTTC. Encoded protein: CASSSDRVGANVLTF.

This clone appeared once. The CDR3, as DNA: TGTGCCAGCAGCTTACGGCCGGGAGTCGGGGTCGAGCAGTACTTC. This encodes CASSLRPGVGVEQYF. The chain couples TRBV7-9 to TRBJ2-5, with TRBD2 as a possible D gene (6 bases). Matching the DNA end better, TRBJ2-7 makes the J call doubtful. This CDR3 region has 15 residues. Germline CDR1 SEHNR, CDR2 FQNEAQ (reference sequence).

This clone showed up just once. The J gene is TRBJ1-1, the V gene TRBV11-2; TRBD1 aligns across 12 bases. J was trimmed by 1 base and V by 2 bases; bases with no gene match: 8. The CDR3 is 18 amino acids. Germline lookup yields CDR1 SGHAT and CDR2 FQNNGV. This CDR3 is CASSLPGQGANSNTEAFF. The CDR3 DNA sequence: TGTGCCAGCAGCTTACCGGGACAGGGGGCAAACTCGAACACTGAAGCTTTCTTT.

This chain uses TRBV6-6 with TRBJ2-3; 14 bases match TRBD2. The germline V gene encodes CDR1 MNHNY and CDR2 SVGAGI (reference sequence). V lost 5 bases and J lost 5; bases outside the gene matches: 3. This CDR3 has 15 amino acids. The CDR3 DNA is TGTGCCAGCAGTCAGGGGACTAGCGGGGGAGATACGCAGTATTTT. This translates into CASSQGTSGGDTQYF.

This clone was counted only a few times. Distinct nucleotide sequences in the sample also encode this CDR3. The chain recombines TRBV7-2 with TRBJ1-1; D might be TRBD1 (6 bases). CDR1 and CDR2 from the germline V gene are SGHTA and FQGNSA. The CDR3 has 14 residues. V gave up 3 bases and J gave up 4 bases, with 12 bases separating them. The CDR3, as DNA: TGTGCCAGCAGCTTTCAGGGGAGCGTCACTGAAGCTTTCTTT. This sequence encodes CASSFQGSVTEAFF.

The chain combines TRBV7-3 with TRBJ2-7; 8 bases agree with TRBD2. J was trimmed by 6 bases and V by 5 bases; bases with no gene match: 12. Per germline, CDR1 SGHTA and CDR2 FQGTGA. CDR3 length: 15 residues. In nucleotides, the CDR3 is TGTGCCAGCAGCAGGGTGGGGACTAGTCTCTCCGAGCAGTACTTC. Translating it yields CASSRVGTSLSEQYF.

About this clone itself: This specimen includes other DNA sequences encoding the same CDR3. V usage is TRBV6-1 and J usage is TRBJ1-1; no firm D call. V lost 4 bases and J 5 bases, leaving 11 bases between the germline ends. CDR3 length equals 13 residues. CDR1 MNHNS and CDR2 SASEGT come from the germline V gene. The CDR3, as DNA: TGTGCCAGCAGTGCCGATCGGGGAACTGAAGCTTTCTTT. Residues: CASSADRGTEAFF.

The chain is built from TRBV28 and TRBJ2-5; 10 bases match TRBD1. CDR1 is MDHEN and CDR2 is SYDVKM in the germline V gene. The length of the CDR3 is 13 residues. The trim removed 6 bases at V and 9 bases at J, leaving 7 bases unmatched. In nucleotides, the CDR3 is TGTGCCAGCAGCTCCGGACAGGGGGAGGCCCAGTACTTC. Translation: CASSSGQGEAQYF.

This chain joins TRBV11-2 and TRBJ2-2; weak D call: TRBD1 (5 bases). Trimming left V 1 base short and J 2 bases short, with 8 bases between. Germline assignment: CDR1 SGHAT and CDR2 FQNNGV. The CDR3 runs to 15 residues. In DNA, the CDR3 is TGTGCCAGCAGCTTAGCCGACAGAAACACCGGGGAGCTGTTTTTT. Amino acid sequence: CASSLADRNTGELFF.

The chain joins TRBV7-2 to TRBJ2-3; 8 bases fit TRBD1. Germline CDR1 and CDR2: SGHTA and FQGNSA. With 3 bases clipped from V and 0 bases from J, the junction kept 2 bases outside the gene matches. There are 15 residues in the CDR3. CDR3 amino acids: CASSFRQGSTDTQYF. The CDR3, as DNA: TGTGCCAGCAGCTTTCGACAGGGGAGCACAGATACGCAGTATTTT.

This clone showed up just once. V gene TRBV30 combines with J gene TRBJ1-1; D possibly corresponds to TRBD1 (5 bases). The germline gives CDR1 GTSNPN, CDR2 SVGIG (reference sequence). The CDR3 contains 14 residues. Trimming removed 4 bases from V and 1 base from J, with 13 bases in between. CDR3 loop: CAWIPFGGNTEAFF. The CDR3 nucleotides read TGTGCCTGGATCCCATTCGGGGGGAACACTGAAGCTTTCTTT.

The chain carries TRBV9 and TRBJ2-2; 9 nucleotides line up with TRBD2. The germline gives CDR1 SGDLS, CDR2 YYNGEE. V was clipped by 0 bases and J by 1 base; unmatched bases: 1. The length of the CDR3 is 16 residues. CDR3 residues: CASSVGGRENTGELFF. The CDR3 nucleotides are TGTGCCAGCAGCGTAGGCGGGAGGGAGAACACCGGGGAGCTGTTTTTT.

V usage is TRBV6-5 and J usage is TRBJ2-1; the match to TRBD1 covers 9 bases. V shed 2 bases, J shed 4 bases, and the junction held 3 bases outside the gene matches. There are 15 residues in the CDR3. The germline V gene has CDR1 MNHEY and CDR2 SVGAGI. CDR3 loop: CASSYGTGRYNEQFF. The DNA of the CDR3 is TGTGCCAGCAGTTACGGGACAGGGAGATACAATGAGCAGTTCTTC.

The V gene is TRBV29-1, the J gene TRBJ2-1, with D uncertain. CDR1 and CDR2 (germline): SQVTM, ANQGSEA. CDR3 length: 15 amino acids. The germline V and J ends were trimmed by 5 bases and 4 bases, with 18 bases remaining between them. This CDR3 is CSVLPSSLSYNEQFF. CDR3 coding DNA: TGCAGCGTTTTGCCTAGTTCACTATCTTACAATGAGCAGTTCTTC.

The genes are TRBV27 and TRBJ2-7; tentative D call: TRBD1 (5 bases). CDR3 length equals 13 residues. The germline V gene has CDR1 MNHEY and CDR2 SMNVEV (reference sequence). V was shortened by 0 bases and J by 2 bases, with 5 bases between the two germline ends. CDR3 sequence: CASSLSGAYEQYF. In DNA, the CDR3 is TGTGCCAGCAGTTTATCAGGGGCCTACGAGCAGTACTTC.

This sequence joins TRBV27 and TRBJ1-4; TRBD1 might be the D (6 bases). The CDR3 has 19 amino acids. Between the trimmed V and J ends, which lost 2 bases and 2 bases, there was a span of 21 bases. Germline CDR1 MNHEY, CDR2 SMNVEV (reference sequence). The CDR3 is CASSLIGTSLRATNEKLFF. The DNA of the CDR3 is TGTGCCAGCAGTTTAATAGGGACATCCTTACGGGCGACTAATGAAAAACTGTTTTTT.

V is TRBV5-1 and J is TRBJ2-1; 10 positions match TRBD1. The CDR3 contains 16 residues. V lost 5 bases to trimming and J lost 6 bases; unmatched junction nucleotides: 11. Per the germline V gene, CDR1 is SGHRS and CDR2 is YFSETQ. The chain's CDR3 is CASRLSRDRGGNEQFF. DNA for the CDR3: TGCGCCAGCAGACTCAGCCGGGACAGGGGTGGCAATGAGCAGTTCTTC.

The chain carries TRBV5-1 and TRBJ1-1, with a tentative D call TRBD1 (6 bases). Trimming pared 0 bases from V and 13 bases from J, leaving 19 bases between. The germline V gene encodes CDR1 SGHRS and CDR2 YFSETQ. CDR3 length: 14 amino acids. The CDR3, as DNA: TGCGCCAGCAGCTTGGGGGGGCCCACCTCGGATGATTTCTTT. The encoded protein is CASSLGGPTSDDFF.